What follows describes a single TCR beta chain. The antigen remains undetermined. The sample belongs to a study of T cells in localized non-small cell lung cancer. In germline, CDR1 is GTSNPN, CDR2 SVGIG (reference sequence). The CDR3 loop spans 12 amino acids. The V end lost 1 base, the J end lost 4 bases, and 5 bases lay between the germline ends. Study-wide results and limits: Across samples, adjacent lung featured a median approximately 56 of the top 100 tumor clones.

Clones were sequenced by immunoSEQ multiplex PCR, and TCRdb holds only the in-frame ones, with some missing. Of around 16,000 clones in the sample, 80% to 90% were seen once. The sequenced sample was peripheral blood, obtained before any cancer treatment. The chain is built from TRBV30 and TRBJ1-5; D unclear. The clonotype comes from a male donor aged 60 or over with stage I lung adenocarcinoma. The CDR3 coding sequence is TGTGCCTGGAGTGGGACTAATCAGCCCCAGCATTTT. It is translated as CAWSGTNQPQHF.